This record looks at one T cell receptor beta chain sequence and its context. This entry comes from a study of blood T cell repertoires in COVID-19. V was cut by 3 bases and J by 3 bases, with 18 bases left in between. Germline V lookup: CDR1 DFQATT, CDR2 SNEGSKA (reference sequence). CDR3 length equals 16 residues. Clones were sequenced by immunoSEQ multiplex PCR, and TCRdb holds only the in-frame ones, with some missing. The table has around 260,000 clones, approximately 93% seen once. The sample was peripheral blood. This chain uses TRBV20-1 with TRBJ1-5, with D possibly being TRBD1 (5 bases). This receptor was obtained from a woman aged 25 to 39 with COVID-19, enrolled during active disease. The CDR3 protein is CSASWGTNRPNQPQHF. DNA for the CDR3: TGCAGTGCTAGTTGGGGCACGAACCGACCCAATCAGCCCCAGCATTTT.